This is a list of T cell receptor beta chains from one sample in a study of T cell changes during pregnancy in multiple sclerosis. Sequenced by immunoSEQ multiplex PCR; TCRdb stores in-frame clones only, minus some. The repertoire consists of about 52,000 clones, with more than 80% occurring once and the leading ten covering 0.37%. The sample in question was CD4+ T cells from peripheral blood mononuclear cells, obtained before pregnancy. The receptors shown here come from a female donor with multiple sclerosis, enrolled in a pregnancy study. Each CDR3 is given without its conserved first and last residue. Rows may omit the clone size; those that give it use once, few, many or a size class.

V	size	length	J	CDR3
TRBV5-1	-	12	TRBJ2-7	ASSLGTGGYEQY
TRBV27	-	12	TRBJ2-7	ATRSSGRLYEQY
TRBV4-1	-	16	TRBJ1-1	ASSRNTGQTWKNTEAF
TRBV9	-	12	TRBJ1-1	ASSVKGASTEAF
TRBV5-1	-	9	TRBJ2-7	ASRRENEQY
TRBV6-1	once	14	TRBJ2-7	ASSEGIAGAGGEQY
TRBV5-1	-	13	TRBJ2-7	ASSLTSGATYEQY
TRBV27	-	15	TRBJ1-2	AVLKRGREDRTYGYT
TRBV5-1	-	15	TRBJ2-6	ASSSGDRVSGANVLT
TRBV27	-	15	TRBJ1-1	ASSVWQGAGVNTEAF
TRBV30	-	10	TRBJ2-7	AWSDLGYEQY
TRBV2	-	10	TRBJ2-7	ASGASGYEQY
TRBV27	-	12	TRBJ2-7	ASSFLGSFDEQY
TRBV18	-	11	TRBJ1-1	ASSQGGVTEAF
TRBV15	-	12	TRBJ2-5	ATSRGLAQETQY
TRBV28	-	12	TRBJ1-5	ASSLTGSNQPQH
TRBV10-3	-	13	TRBJ1-2	AVSETGQGRYGYT
TRBV19	-	13	TRBJ2-3	ASSRRSGSTDTQY
TRBV28	-	12	TRBJ2-5	ASSLVGRVETQY